The present T cell receptor beta chain was sequenced within a study of control samples from healthy donors and cancer patients. The repertoire was sequenced with immunoSEQ multiplex PCR; TCRdb's copy has only in-frame clones and lacks some. Found here are some 200,000 clones, roughly 94% of them singletons; the top ten hold roughly 1.6%. The V and J ends lost 6 bases and 9 bases respectively, with 12 bases between them. Germline V gene data show CDR1 as DFQATT and CDR2 as SNEGSKA (reference sequence). This CDR3 comprises 11 residues. Sequencing used blood. The receptor comes from a man aged 50 to 59 in good health. V usage is TRBV20-1 and J usage is TRBJ1-3; no reliable D call. The CDR3: CSARTGSTIYF. The DNA for the CDR3 is TGCAGTGCACGGACGGGGAGCACCATATATTTT.